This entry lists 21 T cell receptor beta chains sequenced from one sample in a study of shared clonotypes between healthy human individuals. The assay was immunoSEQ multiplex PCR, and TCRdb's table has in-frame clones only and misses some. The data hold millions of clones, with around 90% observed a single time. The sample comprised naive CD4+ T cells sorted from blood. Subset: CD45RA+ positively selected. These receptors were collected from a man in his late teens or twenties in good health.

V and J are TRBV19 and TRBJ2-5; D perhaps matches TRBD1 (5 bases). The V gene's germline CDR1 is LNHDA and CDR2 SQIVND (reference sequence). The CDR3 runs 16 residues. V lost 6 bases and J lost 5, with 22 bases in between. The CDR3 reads CASSRLGAQGGETQYF. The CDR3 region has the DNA TGTGCCAGTAGCCGCTTAGGGGCCCAGGGTGGGGAGACCCAGTACTTC. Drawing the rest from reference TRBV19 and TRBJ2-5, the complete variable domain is DGGITQSPKYLFRKEGQNVTLSCEQNLNHDAMYWYRQDPGQGLRLIYYSQIVNDFQKGDIAEGYSVSREKKESFPLTVTSAQKNPTAFYLCASSRLGAQGGETQYFGPGTRLLVL.

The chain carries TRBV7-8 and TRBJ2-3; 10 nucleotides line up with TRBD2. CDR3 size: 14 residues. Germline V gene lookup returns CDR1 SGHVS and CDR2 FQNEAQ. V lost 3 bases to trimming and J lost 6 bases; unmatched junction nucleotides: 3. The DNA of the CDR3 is TGTGCCAGCAGCTTTAGCGGGGGGTTGGATACGCAGTATTTT. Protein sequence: CASSFSGGLDTQYF.

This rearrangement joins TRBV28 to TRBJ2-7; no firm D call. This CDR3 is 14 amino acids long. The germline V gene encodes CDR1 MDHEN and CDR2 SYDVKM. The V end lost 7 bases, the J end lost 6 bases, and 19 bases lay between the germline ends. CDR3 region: CASTLERPRSEQYF. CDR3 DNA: TGTGCCAGCACCCTCGAGAGGCCCCGGTCCGAGCAGTACTTC.

The DNA for the CDR3 is TGCGCCAGCAGTTCCGGTGGGGGATGGGCCGGGGAGCTGTTTTTT. Translation gives CASSSGGGWAGELFF. The rearrangement uses TRBV5-1 and TRBJ2-2; D tentatively fits TRBD1 or TRBD2 (5 bases each). The CDR3 extends over 15 amino acids. V was pared by 5 bases and J by 6 bases, with 17 bases between. Germline CDR1 and CDR2: SGHRS and YFSETQ.

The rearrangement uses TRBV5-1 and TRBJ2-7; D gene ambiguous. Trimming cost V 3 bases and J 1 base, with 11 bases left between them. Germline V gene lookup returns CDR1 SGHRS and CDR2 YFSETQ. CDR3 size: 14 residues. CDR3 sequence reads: CASSSRMESYEQYF. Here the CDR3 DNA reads TGCGCCAGCAGCTCCCGAATGGAGTCCTACGAGCAGTACTTC.

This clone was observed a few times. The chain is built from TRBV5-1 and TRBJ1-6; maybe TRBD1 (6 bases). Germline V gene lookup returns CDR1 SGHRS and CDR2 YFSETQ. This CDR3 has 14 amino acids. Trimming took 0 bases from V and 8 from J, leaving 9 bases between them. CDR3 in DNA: TGCGCCAGCAGCTTGGCCCCAGGGGATTCACCCCTCCACTTT. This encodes CASSLAPGDSPLHF.

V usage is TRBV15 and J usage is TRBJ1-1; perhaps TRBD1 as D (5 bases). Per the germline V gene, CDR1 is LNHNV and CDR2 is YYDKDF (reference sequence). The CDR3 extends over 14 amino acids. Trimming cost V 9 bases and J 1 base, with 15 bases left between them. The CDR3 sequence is CATAGTDTNTEAFF. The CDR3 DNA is TGTGCCACAGCCGGGACGGATACGAACACTGAAGCTTTCTTT.

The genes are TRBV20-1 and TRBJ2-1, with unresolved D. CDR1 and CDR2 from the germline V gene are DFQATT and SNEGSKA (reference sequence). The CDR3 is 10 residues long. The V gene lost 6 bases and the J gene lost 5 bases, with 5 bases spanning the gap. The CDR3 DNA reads TGCAGTGCCCTGAACAATGAGCAGTTCTTC. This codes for CSALNNEQFF.

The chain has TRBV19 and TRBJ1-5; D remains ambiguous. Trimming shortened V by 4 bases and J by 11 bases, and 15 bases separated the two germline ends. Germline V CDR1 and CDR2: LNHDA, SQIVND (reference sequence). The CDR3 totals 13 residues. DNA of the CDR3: TGTGCCAGTAGTACATTAACACCCCAGTCCCAGCATTTT. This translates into CASSTLTPQSQHF.

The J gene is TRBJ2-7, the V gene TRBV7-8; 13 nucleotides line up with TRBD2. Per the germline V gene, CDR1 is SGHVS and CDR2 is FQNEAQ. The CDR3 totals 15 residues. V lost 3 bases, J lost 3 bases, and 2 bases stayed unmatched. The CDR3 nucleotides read TGTGCCAGCAGCTTTGGGACTAGCGGGATCTACGAGCAGTACTTC. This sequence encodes CASSFGTSGIYEQYF.

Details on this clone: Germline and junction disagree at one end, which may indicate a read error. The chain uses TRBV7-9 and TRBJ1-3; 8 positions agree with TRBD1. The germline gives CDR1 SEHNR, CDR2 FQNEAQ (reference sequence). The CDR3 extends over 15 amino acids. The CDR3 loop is CASSLVRGPGSVGRF. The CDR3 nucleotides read TGTGCCAGCAGCTTAGTCAGGGGGCCAGGGTCGGTCGGTCGTTTT.

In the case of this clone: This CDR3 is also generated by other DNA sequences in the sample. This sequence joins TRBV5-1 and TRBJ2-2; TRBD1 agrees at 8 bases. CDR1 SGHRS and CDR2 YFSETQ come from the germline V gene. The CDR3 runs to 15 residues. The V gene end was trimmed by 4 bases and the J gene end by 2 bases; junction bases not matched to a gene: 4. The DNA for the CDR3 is TGCGCCAGCAGCCCGGGACAGGCCAACACCGGGGAGCTGTTTTTT. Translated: CASSPGQANTGELFF. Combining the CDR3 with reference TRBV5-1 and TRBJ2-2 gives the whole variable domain KAGVTQTPRYLIKTRGQQVTLSCSPISGHRSVSWYQQTPGQGLQFLFEYFSETQRNKGNFPGRFSGRQFSNSRSEMNVSTLELGDSALYLCASSPGQANTGELFFGEGSRLTVL.

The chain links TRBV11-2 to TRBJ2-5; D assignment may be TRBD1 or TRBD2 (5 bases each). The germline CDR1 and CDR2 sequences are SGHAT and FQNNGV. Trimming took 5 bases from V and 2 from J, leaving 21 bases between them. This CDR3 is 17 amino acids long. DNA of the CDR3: TGTGCCAGCAGCCTTCACCCTATTGGGACGGGGCAAGAGACCCAGTACTTC. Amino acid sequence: CASSLHPIGTGQETQYF. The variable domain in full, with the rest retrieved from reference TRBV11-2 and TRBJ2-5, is EAGVAQSPRYKIIEKRQSVAFWCNPISGHATLYWYQQILGQGPKLLIQFQNNGVVDDSQLPKDRFSAERLKGVDSTLKIQPAKLEDSAVYLCASSLHPIGTGQETQYFGPGTRLLVL.

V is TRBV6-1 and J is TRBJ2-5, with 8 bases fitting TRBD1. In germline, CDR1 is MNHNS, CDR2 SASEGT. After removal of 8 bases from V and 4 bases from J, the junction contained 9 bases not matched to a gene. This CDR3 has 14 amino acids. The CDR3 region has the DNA TGTGCCAGCTCTCTCGGACAGGGCCGAGAGACCCAGTACTTC. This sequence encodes CASSLGQGRETQYF.

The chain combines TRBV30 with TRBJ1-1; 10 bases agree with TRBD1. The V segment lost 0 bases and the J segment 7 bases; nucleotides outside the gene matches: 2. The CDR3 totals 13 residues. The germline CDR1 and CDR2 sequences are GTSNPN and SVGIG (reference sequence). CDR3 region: CAWSVRTGGEAFF. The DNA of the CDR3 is TGTGCCTGGAGTGTACGGACAGGGGGTGAAGCTTTCTTT.

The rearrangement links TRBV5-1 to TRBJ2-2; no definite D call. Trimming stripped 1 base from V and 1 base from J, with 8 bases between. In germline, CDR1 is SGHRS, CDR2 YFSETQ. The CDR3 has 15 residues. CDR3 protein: CASSLWLGNTGELFF. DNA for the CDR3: TGCGCCAGCAGCTTGTGGCTAGGGAACACCGGGGAGCTGTTTTTT.

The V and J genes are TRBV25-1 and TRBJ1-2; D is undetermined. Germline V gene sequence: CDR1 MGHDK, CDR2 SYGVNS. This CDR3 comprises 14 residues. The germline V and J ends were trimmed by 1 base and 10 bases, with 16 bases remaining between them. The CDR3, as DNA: TGTGCCAGCAGTGAATCCCGGGCTACTCCTGACTACACCTTC. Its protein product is CASSESRATPDYTF.

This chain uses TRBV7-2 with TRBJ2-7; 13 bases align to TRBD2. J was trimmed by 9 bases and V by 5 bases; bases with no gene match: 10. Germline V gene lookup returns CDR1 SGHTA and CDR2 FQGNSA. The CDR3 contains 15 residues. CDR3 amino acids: CASSTFTSGRAAQYF. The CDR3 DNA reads TGTGCCAGCAGCACGTTTACTAGCGGGAGGGCGGCGCAGTACTTC.

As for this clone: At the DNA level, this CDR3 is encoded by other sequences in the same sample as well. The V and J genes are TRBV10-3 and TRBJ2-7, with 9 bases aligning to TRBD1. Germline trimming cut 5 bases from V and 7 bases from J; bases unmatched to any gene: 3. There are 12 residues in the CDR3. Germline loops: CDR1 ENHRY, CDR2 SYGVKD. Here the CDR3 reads CAISPGQGEQYF. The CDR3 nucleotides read TGTGCCATCAGTCCGGGACAGGGTGAGCAGTACTTC.

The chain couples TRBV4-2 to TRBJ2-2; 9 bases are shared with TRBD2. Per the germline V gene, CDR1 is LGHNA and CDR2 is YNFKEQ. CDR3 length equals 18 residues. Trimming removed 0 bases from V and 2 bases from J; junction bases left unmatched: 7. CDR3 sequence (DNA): TGTGCCAGCAGCCAAGAAGCCCAGCGGGGGGCAAACACCGGGGAGCTGTTTTTT. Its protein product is CASSQEAQRGANTGELFF.

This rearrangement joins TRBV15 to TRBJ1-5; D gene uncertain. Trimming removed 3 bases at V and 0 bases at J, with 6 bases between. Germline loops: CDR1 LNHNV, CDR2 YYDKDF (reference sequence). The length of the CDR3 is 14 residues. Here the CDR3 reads CATSRDGSNQPQHF. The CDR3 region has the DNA TGTGCCACCAGCAGGGACGGTAGCAATCAGCCCCAGCATTTT.